The clone carrying this T cell receptor gamma chain was seen ten or more times. Its antigen is not identified. J gave up 1 base and V 3 bases, and 3 bases lay outside the gene matches. The CDR3 sequence is 13 residues long. Germline V lookup: CDR1 GITISATS, CDR2 ISYDGTV (reference sequence). PBMCs from patients and controls supplied the genomic DNA for sequencing. Every sample was collected before or outside of treatment. The sample belongs to a study of gamma delta lymphoproliferative disorders and STAT genes. The overall study: Delta-chain libraries followed the EuroClonality-NGS standard operating procedure.

Study-wide points: Nearly all major patient gamma and delta clonotypes were public. Leukemic cells skewed toward terminal effectors, unlike likely varied control T cells.

TCRdb made new clone calls on the multiplex PCR reads using CATT. Here the sample spans roughly 2,500 gamma-chain clones, more than 10% being singletons. The sample was blood. The source of this sequence is a human donor with gamma-delta T-cell large granular lymphocyte leukemia. The chain joins TRGV9 to TRGJ1 or TRGJ2. Because TCRdb records no J gene, it was assigned here through a match of the DNA to germline. CDR3 sequence reads: CALWENNYYKKLF. The CDR3, as DNA: TGTGCCTTGTGGGAGAATAATTATTATAAGAAACTCTTT.